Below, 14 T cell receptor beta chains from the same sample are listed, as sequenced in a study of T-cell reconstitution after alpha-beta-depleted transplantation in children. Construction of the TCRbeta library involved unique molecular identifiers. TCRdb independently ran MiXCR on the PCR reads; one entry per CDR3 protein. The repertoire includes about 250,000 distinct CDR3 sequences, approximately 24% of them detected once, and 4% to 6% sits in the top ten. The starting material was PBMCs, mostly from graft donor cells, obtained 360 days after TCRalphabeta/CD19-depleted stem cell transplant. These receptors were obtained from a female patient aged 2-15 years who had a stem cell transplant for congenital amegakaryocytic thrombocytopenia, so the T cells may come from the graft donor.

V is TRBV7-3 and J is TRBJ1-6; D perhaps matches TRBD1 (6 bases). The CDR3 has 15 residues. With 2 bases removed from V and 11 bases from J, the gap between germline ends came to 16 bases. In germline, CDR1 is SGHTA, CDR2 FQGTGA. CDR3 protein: CASSLEARGRAPLHF. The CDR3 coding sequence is TGTGCCAGCAGCTTAGAGGCCAGGGGTAGGGCACCCCTCCACTTT. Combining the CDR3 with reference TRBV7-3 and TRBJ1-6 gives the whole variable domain GAGVSQTPSNKVTEKGKYVELRCDPISGHTALYWYRQSLGQGPEFLIYFQGTGAADDSGLPNDRFFAVRPEGSVSTLKIQRTERGDSAVYLCASSLEARGRAPLHFGNGTRLTVT.

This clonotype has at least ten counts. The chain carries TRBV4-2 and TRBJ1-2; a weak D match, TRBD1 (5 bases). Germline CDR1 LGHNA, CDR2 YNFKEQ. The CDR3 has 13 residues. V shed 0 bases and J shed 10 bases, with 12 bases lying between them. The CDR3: CASSQDRRDDYTF. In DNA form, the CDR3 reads TGTGCCAGCAGCCAAGATCGCAGGGATGACTACACCTTC.

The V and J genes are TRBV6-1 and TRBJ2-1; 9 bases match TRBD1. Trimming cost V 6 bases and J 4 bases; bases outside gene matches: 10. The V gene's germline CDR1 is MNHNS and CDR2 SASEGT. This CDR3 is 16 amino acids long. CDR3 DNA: TGTGCCAGCAGCAAAAAAGGGACAGGGCCTTACAATGAGCAGTTCTTC. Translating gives CASSKKGTGPYNEQFF.

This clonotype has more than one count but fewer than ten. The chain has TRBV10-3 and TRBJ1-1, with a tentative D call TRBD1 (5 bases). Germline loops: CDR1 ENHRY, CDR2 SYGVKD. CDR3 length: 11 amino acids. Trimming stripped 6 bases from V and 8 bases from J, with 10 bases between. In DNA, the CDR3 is TGTGCCATCAGCAGAGGACAAGAAGCTTTCTTT. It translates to CAISRGQEAFF.

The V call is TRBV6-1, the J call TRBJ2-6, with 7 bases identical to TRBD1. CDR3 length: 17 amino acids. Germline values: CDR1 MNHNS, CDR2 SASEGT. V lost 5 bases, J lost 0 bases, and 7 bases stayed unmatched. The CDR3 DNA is TGTGCCAGCAGTCGTCTAAGGACAGGCTCTGGGGCCAACGTCCTGACTTTC. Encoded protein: CASSRLRTGSGANVLTF.

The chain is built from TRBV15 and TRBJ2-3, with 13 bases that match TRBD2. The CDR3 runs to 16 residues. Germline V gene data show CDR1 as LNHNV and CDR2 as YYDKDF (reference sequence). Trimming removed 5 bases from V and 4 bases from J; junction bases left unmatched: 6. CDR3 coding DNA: TGTGCCACCAGCTCTCGGACTAGCGGGAGCCCAGATACGCAGTATTTT. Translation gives CATSSRTSGSPDTQYF. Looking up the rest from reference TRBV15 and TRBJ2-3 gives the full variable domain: DAMVIQNPRYQVTQFGKPVTLSCSQTLNHNVMYWYQQKSSQAPKLLFHYYDKDFNNEADTPDNFQSRRPNTSFCFLDIRSPGLGDTAMYLCATSSRTSGSPDTQYFGPGTRLTVL.

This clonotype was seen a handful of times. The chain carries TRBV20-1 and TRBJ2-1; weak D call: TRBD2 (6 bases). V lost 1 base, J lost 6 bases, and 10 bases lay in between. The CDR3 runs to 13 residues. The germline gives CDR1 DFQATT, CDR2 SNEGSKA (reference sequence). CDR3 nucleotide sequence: TGCAGTGCTAGAGTTGCGGGGCCCAATGAGCAGTTCTTC. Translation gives CSARVAGPNEQFF.

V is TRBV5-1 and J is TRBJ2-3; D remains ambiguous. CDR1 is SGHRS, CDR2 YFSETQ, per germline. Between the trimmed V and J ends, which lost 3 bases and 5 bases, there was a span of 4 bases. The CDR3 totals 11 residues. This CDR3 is CASSSQDTQYF. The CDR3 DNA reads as TGCGCCAGCAGCTCCCAAGATACGCAGTATTTT.

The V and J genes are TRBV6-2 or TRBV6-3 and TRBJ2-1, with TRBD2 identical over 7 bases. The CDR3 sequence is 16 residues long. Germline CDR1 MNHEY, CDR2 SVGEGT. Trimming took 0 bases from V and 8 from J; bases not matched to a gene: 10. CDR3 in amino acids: CASSYSAGDGRYEQFF. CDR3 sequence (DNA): TGTGCCAGCAGTTACTCGGCGGGAGACGGGCGCTATGAGCAGTTCTTC.

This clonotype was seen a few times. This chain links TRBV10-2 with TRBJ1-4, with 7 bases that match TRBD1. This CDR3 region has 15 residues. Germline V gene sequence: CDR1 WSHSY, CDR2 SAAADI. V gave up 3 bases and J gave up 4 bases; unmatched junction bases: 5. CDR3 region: CASSDSGGLNEKLFF. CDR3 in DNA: TGCGCCAGCAGTGATTCAGGGGGACTTAATGAAAAACTGTTTTTT.

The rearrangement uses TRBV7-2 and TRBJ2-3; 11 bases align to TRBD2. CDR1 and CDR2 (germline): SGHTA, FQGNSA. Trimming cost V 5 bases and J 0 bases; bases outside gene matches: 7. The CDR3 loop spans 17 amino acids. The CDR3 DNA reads TGTGCCAGCAGCGCACGACTAGCGGGGCCTAGCACAGATACGCAGTATTTT. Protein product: CASSARLAGPSTDTQYF.

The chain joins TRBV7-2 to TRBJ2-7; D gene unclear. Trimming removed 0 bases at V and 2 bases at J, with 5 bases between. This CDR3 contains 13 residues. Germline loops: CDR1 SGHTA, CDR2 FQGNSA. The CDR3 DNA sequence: TGTGCCAGCAGCTTAGCGGCTGCCTACGAGCAGTACTTC. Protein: CASSLAAAYEQYF.

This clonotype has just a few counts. The CDR3 region is CASSADLRRGYEQYF. The CDR3, as DNA: TGTGCCAGCAGCGCCGACCTCCGAAGGGGGTACGAGCAGTACTTC. This chain links TRBV11-2 with TRBJ2-7; the D gene is possibly TRBD1 (6 bases). The CDR3 length is 15 residues. Germline V gene data show CDR1 as SGHAT and CDR2 as FQNNGV. V was clipped by 5 bases and J by 4 bases, with 18 bases between them. The entire variable domain, with the rest obtained from reference TRBV11-2 and TRBJ2-7, is as follows: EAGVAQSPRYKIIEKRQSVAFWCNPISGHATLYWYQQILGQGPKLLIQFQNNGVVDDSQLPKDRFSAERLKGVDSTLKIQPAKLEDSAVYLCASSADLRRGYEQYFGPGTRLTVT.

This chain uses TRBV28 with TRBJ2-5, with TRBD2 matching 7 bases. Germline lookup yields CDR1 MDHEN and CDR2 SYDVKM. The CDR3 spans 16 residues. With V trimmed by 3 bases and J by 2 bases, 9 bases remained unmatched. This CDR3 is CASSFTLAEIQETQYF. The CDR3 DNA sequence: TGTGCCAGCAGTTTTACCCTAGCGGAGATACAAGAGACCCAGTACTTC.